The 24 T cell receptor beta chains reported below all come from one sample, sequenced in a study of cytomegalovirus exposure and HLA in healthy donors (dated by TCRdb to 2017 to 2019). The library was generated by the immunoSEQ multiplex PCR assay. The multiplex PCR relied on a mix of 60 forward primers for TCR Vbeta segments and 13 reverse primers for TCR Jbeta segments. Held by TCRdb, this immuneACCESS table contains in-frame sequences only and omits some clones. Under half of the omission traces to an unresolved V gene where checked; the cause of the rest is unknown. This sample holds about 110,000 clones; 60% to 85% were observed only once. 8.6% of the sample lies in the top ten. Sequencing used PBMCs. Receptors were obtained from a woman aged 40 to 49 in good health and CMV-seropositive.

The rearrangement uses TRBV7-2 and TRBJ2-5, with a tentative D call TRBD2 (6 bases). Trimming pared 1 base from V and 6 bases from J, leaving 15 bases between. Germline V gene lookup returns CDR1 SGHTA and CDR2 FQGNSA. There are 15 residues in the CDR3. CDR3 coding DNA: TGTGCCAGCAGCTTAGTTTCCGGGGGAGAGAAGACCCAGTACTTC. Translating gives CASSLVSGGEKTQYF.

The V gene is TRBV28, the J gene TRBJ2-4; D is undetermined. The CDR3 is made up of 12 amino acids. In germline, CDR1 is MDHEN, CDR2 SYDVKM. V dropped 5 bases and J dropped 7 bases, with 9 bases sitting between them. In DNA form, the CDR3 reads TGTGCCAGCAGTCCTACGTGGAACATTCAGTACTTC. Amino acids: CASSPTWNIQYF.

This clone was recorded a few times. The rearrangement uses TRBV4-2 and TRBJ2-1; TRBD2 matches at 8 bases. The trim removed 4 bases at V and 4 bases at J, leaving 6 bases unmatched. This CDR3 has 15 amino acids. The germline gives CDR1 LGHNA, CDR2 YNFKEQ. In DNA form, the CDR3 reads TGTGCCAGCAGCCGGATGGCGGGAGGATACAATGAGCAGTTCTTC. As protein: CASSRMAGGYNEQFF.

The chain couples TRBV28 to TRBJ2-7, with D uncertain. The CDR3 is 12 amino acids. CDR1 MDHEN and CDR2 SYDVKM come from the germline V gene. The ends were cut back, 3 bases at V and 3 bases at J, with 6 bases in the middle. The CDR3 DNA reads as TGTGCCAGCAGTTTCCCCCACTACGAGCAGTACTTC. It translates to CASSFPHYEQYF.

This chain connects TRBV13 to TRBJ2-7; D possibly corresponds to TRBD2 (5 bases). V was shortened by 0 bases and J by 4 bases, with 7 bases between the two germline ends. CDR1 PRHDT and CDR2 FYEKMQ come from the germline V gene (reference sequence). The CDR3 runs to 13 residues. CDR3 residues: CASSLGRDYEQYF. The CDR3 DNA sequence: TGTGCCAGCAGCTTAGGCCGGGATTACGAGCAGTACTTC.

The chain carries TRBV27 and TRBJ1-2, with 7 bases fitting TRBD1. This CDR3 spans 16 amino acids. After removal of 2 bases from V and 8 bases from J, the junction contained 14 bases not matched to a gene. Germline V lookup: CDR1 MNHEY, CDR2 SMNVEV (reference sequence). The CDR3, as DNA: TGTGCCAGCAGTTTAGGTCCGGACAGGTCATGGGAGGGCTACACCTTC. This sequence encodes CASSLGPDRSWEGYTF.

The V call is TRBV10-2, the J call TRBJ2-3; 8 nucleotides align to TRBD2. The J segment lost 0 bases and the V segment lost 4 bases, leaving 9 bases of the junction unmatched. Germline V gives CDR1 WSHSY, CDR2 SAAADI. The CDR3 totals 17 residues. CDR3 nucleotide sequence: TGCGCCAGCAGTGGACCCTTTTCGGGAGGGAGCACAGATACGCAGTATTTT. Translated: CASSGPFSGGSTDTQYF.

The V and J genes are TRBV10-3 and TRBJ1-2; 9 nucleotides align to TRBD1. This CDR3 spans 15 amino acids. Germline V lookup: CDR1 ENHRY, CDR2 SYGVKD. Trimming took 6 bases from V and 7 from J; bases not matched to a gene: 12. The CDR3 DNA reads TGTGCCATCAGGCCAAACCGGGACAGGGCTGGTGGCTACACCTTC. It yields the protein CAIRPNRDRAGGYTF.

The V and J genes are TRBV5-4 and TRBJ2-2; D is unclear. The CDR3 contains 14 residues. Germline V gives CDR1 SGHNT, CDR2 YYREEE (reference sequence). Trimming took off 4 bases at V and 6 bases at J, with 13 bases between the two ends. The CDR3 coding sequence is TGTGCCAGCAGCCCTACACGACAACCCGGGGAGCTGTTTTTT. Translating gives CASSPTRQPGELFF.

The rearrangement links TRBV7-8 to TRBJ2-7; TRBD1 might be the D (5 bases). This CDR3 has 16 amino acids. V was cut by 5 bases and J by 2 bases, with 19 bases left in between. Germline CDR1 and CDR2: SGHVS and FQNEAQ. CDR3 nucleotide sequence: TGTGCCAGCAGCCACATCTACGACCAGGGTACCTACGAGCAGTACTTC. This sequence encodes CASSHIYDQGTYEQYF. The full variable domain, in which reference TRBV7-8 and TRBJ2-7 provide the parts outside the CDR3, is GAGVSQSPRYKVAKRGQDVALRCDPISGHVSLFWYQQALGQGPEFLTYFQNEAQLDKSGLPSDRFFAERPEGSVSTLKIQRTQQEDSAVYLCASSHIYDQGTYEQYFGPGTRLTVT.

The chain joins TRBV4-3 to TRBJ1-1; TRBD1 is a possible D gene (6 bases). Germline CDR1 reads LGHNA; CDR2 reads YSLEER. Trimming removed 0 bases at V and 6 bases at J, with 11 bases between. CDR3 length: 14 amino acids. This CDR3 reads CASSQDGGGPEAFF. CDR3 nucleotides: TGCGCCAGCAGCCAAGATGGGGGCGGGCCTGAAGCTTTCTTT.

This chain connects TRBV23-1 to TRBJ1-5; D might be TRBD1 (6 bases). Being an ORF, TRBV23-1 has a function that is uncertain. This CDR3 has 11 amino acids. CDR3 bases: TGCACCCGACAGGAGAATCAGCCCCAGCATTTT. It yields the protein CTRQENQPQHF.

The rearrangement joins TRBV6-6 to TRBJ2-2; 8 nucleotides line up with TRBD2. V lost 2 bases and J lost 7; bases outside the gene matches: 9. The CDR3 sequence is 16 residues long. Germline lookup yields CDR1 MNHNY and CDR2 SVGAGI (reference sequence). In DNA, the CDR3 is TGTGCCAGCAGTTACATCCCAGCGGGGGTTTACGGGGAGCTGTTTTTT. Translated: CASSYIPAGVYGELFF.

The J gene is TRBJ2-1, the V gene TRBV6-1; the match to TRBD2 covers 13 bases. The CDR3 is 15 amino acids. J was trimmed by 14 bases and V by 4 bases; bases with no gene match: 11. Germline V gives CDR1 MNHNS, CDR2 SASEGT. CDR3 nucleotides: TGTGCCAGCAGTGCGGGACTAGCGGGGTTTTTTGTGGAGTTCTTC. It specifies CASSAGLAGFFVEFF.

This clone was seen a handful of times. The rearrangement links TRBV5-1 to TRBJ2-3; D is perhaps TRBD1 (5 bases). With 2 bases removed from V and 6 bases from J, the gap between germline ends came to 7 bases. Looked up from germline, CDR1 is SGHRS and CDR2 is YFSETQ. The CDR3 contains 12 residues. The CDR3 reads CASSLQEDTQYF. DNA for the CDR3: TGCGCCAGCAGCTTACAGGAGGATACGCAGTATTTT.

J is TRBJ2-1 and V is TRBV15; D may be TRBD1 (5 bases). The CDR3 runs to 13 residues. Trimming took 8 bases from V and 4 from J, leaving 12 bases between them. Looked up from germline, CDR1 is LNHNV and CDR2 is YYDKDF (reference sequence). CDR3: CATGADFYNEQFF. CDR3 bases: TGTGCCACCGGGGCAGACTTTTACAATGAGCAGTTCTTC.

This chain connects TRBV14 to TRBJ2-1; D remains ambiguous. This CDR3 region has 15 residues. V lost 4 bases and J 5 bases, leaving 15 bases between the germline ends. Looked up from germline, CDR1 is SGHDN and CDR2 is FVKESK. CDR3 region: CASSPTGLLHNEQFF. The CDR3 DNA reads TGTGCCAGCAGCCCTACCGGGTTACTTCACAATGAGCAGTTCTTC. Filled out from reference TRBV14 and TRBJ2-1, the complete variable domain reads EAGVTQFPSHSVIEKGQTVTLRCDPISGHDNLYWYRRVMGKEIKFLLHFVKESKQDESGMPNNRFLAERTGGTYSTLKVQPAELEDSGVYFCASSPTGLLHNEQFFGPGTRLTVL.

V is TRBV4-2 and J is TRBJ2-7; TRBD2 matches at 12 bases. The CDR3 has 16 amino acids. The germline gives CDR1 LGHNA, CDR2 YNFKEQ. V lost 2 bases to trimming and J lost 4 bases; unmatched junction nucleotides: 6. Written as DNA, the CDR3 is TGTGCCAGCAGCCAACCCAGGACTAGCGGGGCTTACGAGCAGTACTTC. Translated, it gives CASSQPRTSGAYEQYF.

V is TRBV9 and J is TRBJ2-3; 7 positions agree with TRBD2. The CDR3 spans 14 residues. The V segment lost 4 bases and the J segment 0 bases; nucleotides outside the gene matches: 2. Germline CDR1 and CDR2: SGDLS and YYNGEE. The CDR3: CASSPGGSTDTQYF. The CDR3 nucleotides read TGTGCCAGCAGCCCCGGGGGGAGCACAGATACGCAGTATTTT. Full variable domain (remainder filled in from reference TRBV9 and TRBJ2-3): DSGVTQTPKHLITATGQRVTLRCSPRSGDLSVYWYQQSLDQGLQFLIQYYNGEERAKGNILERFSAQQFPDLHSELNLSSLELGDSALYFCASSPGGSTDTQYFGPGTRLTVL.

The J gene is TRBJ2-3, the V gene TRBV7-3; 9 nucleotides align to TRBD2. V was clipped by 0 bases and J by 2 bases; unmatched bases: 3. This CDR3 contains 16 residues. Germline V CDR1 and CDR2: SGHTA, FQGTGA. CDR3 DNA: TGTGCCAGCAGCTTAACTAGCGGGGGACCCACAGATACGCAGTATTTT. This translates into CASSLTSGGPTDTQYF.

CDR3 DNA sequence: TGTGCCAGCTCAATTCTGGGACAGGGCATGCAAGATACGCAGTATTTT. Its translation is CASSILGQGMQDTQYF. The gene calls are TRBV18 and TRBJ2-3; 9 bases map to TRBD1. This CDR3 has 16 residues. After removal of 5 bases from V and 5 bases from J, the junction contained 11 bases not matched to a gene. Germline V gene sequence: CDR1 KGHSH, CDR2 LQKENI.

This clone was seen just once. The CDR3 here is CASSDGTGDSNQPQHF. Written as DNA, the CDR3 is TGTGCCAGCAGTGACGGGACAGGCGATAGCAATCAGCCCCAGCATTTT. The chain uses TRBV2 and TRBJ1-5; 8 positions agree with TRBD1. The J segment lost 0 bases and the V segment lost 3 bases, leaving 4 bases of the junction unmatched. The germline V gene has CDR1 SNHLY and CDR2 FYNNEI. CDR3 length equals 16 residues. Using reference TRBV2 and TRBJ1-5 for the parts outside the CDR3, the full variable domain is EPEVTQTPSHQVTQMGQEVILRCVPISNHLYFYWYRQILGQKVEFLVSFYNNEISEKSEIFDDQFSVERPDGSNFTLKIRSTKLEDSAMYFCASSDGTGDSNQPQHFGDGTRLSIL.

This clone was observed once. The rearrangement uses TRBV6-1 and TRBJ2-5; possible D gene TRBD1, 6 bases. Per germline, CDR1 MNHNS and CDR2 SASEGT. This CDR3 has 15 amino acids. Trimming stripped 2 bases from V and 5 bases from J, with 15 bases between. CDR3 sequence (DNA): TGTGCCAGCAGTGAACGGGATGGGGGCCCGGAGACCCAGTACTTC. This translates into CASSERDGGPETQYF.

The rearrangement uses TRBV11-2 and TRBJ2-7; D gene uncertain. Germline V gene sequence: CDR1 SGHAT, CDR2 FQNNGV. V dropped 5 bases and J dropped 10 bases, with 21 bases sitting between them. The CDR3 extends over 14 amino acids. Written as DNA, the CDR3 is TGTGCCAGCAGCCTAGGGCTGGGCCCGGTTGGTCAGTACTTC. It yields the protein CASSLGLGPVGQYF.